This entry features one T cell receptor beta chain sequence. This record belongs to a study of blood T cell repertoires in COVID-19. Background on the study: Samples representing acute and convalescent COVID-19 were sourced from the United States, Italy and Spain. In each case, the material was cDNA or gDNA derived from T cells, B-cell-depleted T cells, or PBMCs.

Libraries were prepared by immunoSEQ multiplex PCR; TCRdb keeps only in-frame clonotypes and omits some of them. Here the sample spans some 670,000 clones, 75% to 90% being singletons. V was shortened by 1 base and J by 6 bases, with 12 bases between the two germline ends. This CDR3 comprises 14 residues. Germline V CDR1 and CDR2: LNHDA, SQIVND (reference sequence). The sequence derives from a young woman with acute or convalescent COVID-19. The specimen was peripheral blood. This sequence joins TRBV19 and TRBJ1-1; D unresolved. This CDR3 reads CASSIARYVPEAFF. In DNA form, the CDR3 reads TGTGCCAGTAGTATAGCTCGGTATGTACCTGAAGCTTTCTTT.